A single sample gave rise to the 14 T cell receptor beta chains below, sequenced in a study of cytomegalovirus exposure and HLA in healthy donors. PCR used 60 Vbeta primers and 13 Jbeta primers. The method was immunoSEQ multiplex PCR; TCRdb's version includes in-frame clones alone and lacks a portion of them. The sample yields 100,000 to 150,000 clones, around four fifths seen once. Sequencing input: PBMCs. The receptors shown here come from a man between 18 and 29 years old in good health and CMV-seropositive.

The V call is TRBV29-1, the J call TRBJ1-5, with no clear D. Trimming cost V 4 bases and J 1 base, with 11 bases left between them. The CDR3 is 14 amino acids. Germline CDR1 is SQVTM and CDR2 is ANQGSEA. The CDR3 DNA sequence: TGCAGCGTTGCGGCAGGAACGAGCAATCAGCCCCAGCATTTT. Its translation: CSVAAGTSNQPQHF. The whole variable domain, filled in from reference TRBV29-1 and TRBJ1-5, reads SAVISQKPSRDICQRGTSLTIQCQVDSQVTMMFWYRQQPGQSLTLIATANQGSEATYESGFVIDKFPISRPNLTFSTLTVSNMSPEDSSIYLCSVAAGTSNQPQHFGDGTRLSIL.

This clone was observed a few times. The chain couples TRBV10-3 to TRBJ2-3; 8 bases match TRBD2. The CDR3 is made up of 15 amino acids. V dropped 6 bases and J dropped 0; count of bases not matched to a gene: 5. Germline-derived CDR1 and CDR2 are ENHRY and SYGVKD. CDR3 loop: CAISGRGESTDTQYF. In nucleotides, the CDR3 is TGTGCCATCAGCGGGAGGGGGGAGAGCACAGATACGCAGTATTTT.

J is TRBJ2-3 and V is TRBV9, with D unclear. Germline V gives CDR1 SGDLS, CDR2 YYNGEE. V lost 1 base, J lost 2 bases, and 11 bases lay in between. CDR3 size: 15 residues. CDR3 nucleotide sequence: TGTGCCAGCAGCGTAATGGAGCTCGCCACAGATACGCAGTATTTT. This translates into CASSVMELATDTQYF.

This clone was seen just once. V usage is TRBV5-1 and J usage is TRBJ2-7; maybe TRBD2 (5 bases). CDR1 and CDR2 (germline): SGHRS, YFSETQ. Trimming pared 2 bases from V and 5 bases from J, leaving 11 bases between. The CDR3 is made up of 13 amino acids. The chain's CDR3 is CASSFATRNEQYF. CDR3 DNA sequence: TGCGCCAGCAGCTTTGCCACTAGGAACGAGCAGTACTTC.

This chain links TRBV9 with TRBJ2-5; D gene unclear. Germline lookup yields CDR1 SGDLS and CDR2 YYNGEE. Trimming took off 0 bases at V and 2 bases at J, with 11 bases between the two ends. CDR3 length: 15 amino acids. CDR3 nucleotide sequence: TGTGCCAGCAGCGTAGGCGGCCGAAGTCAAGAGACCCAGTACTTC. Amino acid sequence: CASSVGGRSQETQYF.

The chain employs TRBV5-1 and TRBJ2-5; the match to TRBD2 covers 13 bases. This CDR3 is built from 15 residues. The V segment lost 4 bases and the J segment 3 bases; nucleotides outside the gene matches: 3. Per germline, CDR1 SGHRS and CDR2 YFSETQ. CDR3 protein: CASSRGLAGEETQYF. CDR3 coding DNA: TGCGCCAGCAGCCGAGGACTAGCGGGGGAAGAGACCCAGTACTTC.

This clone was observed a single time. The gene calls are TRBV6-1 and TRBJ2-3, with 7 nucleotides matching TRBD2. Trimming at V came to 3 bases and at J to 5 bases, leaving 8 bases not matched to a gene. The CDR3 runs to 15 residues. From germline, CDR1 is MNHNS and CDR2 SASEGT. The CDR3: CASSERGYAVDTQYF. Here the CDR3 DNA reads TGTGCCAGCAGTGAGCGGGGGTACGCTGTAGATACGCAGTATTTT.

The J gene is TRBJ1-1, the V gene TRBV7-9, with D hard to call. Between the trimmed V and J ends, which lost 2 bases and 4 bases, there was a span of 5 bases. The CDR3 length is 12 residues. CDR1 and CDR2 from the germline V gene are SEHNR and FQNEAQ (reference sequence). CDR3 DNA sequence: TGTGCCAGCAGCTTATCGGGCACTGAAGCTTTCTTT. Translating it yields CASSLSGTEAFF.

On this clone: Other DNA variants within this sample encode the same CDR3. The chain links TRBV9 to TRBJ2-2, with D perhaps matching TRBD2 (5 bases). V shed 0 bases and J shed 5 bases, with 8 bases lying between them. The CDR3 loop spans 14 amino acids. The germline CDR1 and CDR2 sequences are SGDLS and YYNGEE. The CDR3 DNA sequence: TGTGCCAGCAGCGTAGGGGGAGAGACCGGGGAGCTGTTTTTT. Residues: CASSVGGETGELFF.

This chain links TRBV27 with TRBJ1-4; D not resolved. The CDR3 has 15 residues. CDR1 is MNHEY, CDR2 SMNVEV, per germline (reference sequence). With 0 bases removed from V and 6 bases from J, the gap between germline ends came to 11 bases. The CDR3 DNA is TGTGCCAGCAGTTTATCCGGACTTATTGATGAAAAACTGTTTTTT. It codes for CASSLSGLIDEKLFF.

The chain joins TRBV5-1 to TRBJ1-4; tentative D call: TRBD1 (5 bases). Trimming cost V 4 bases and J 3 bases, with 13 bases left between them. The CDR3 consists of 15 residues. CDR1 and CDR2 (germline): SGHRS, YFSETQ. CDR3 region: CASSPLSRANEKLFF. The CDR3 region has the DNA TGCGCCAGCAGCCCCCTAAGCAGGGCTAATGAAAAACTGTTTTTT.

The chain combines TRBV20-1 with TRBJ1-1; D gene unclear. Germline lookup yields CDR1 DFQATT and CDR2 SNEGSKA (reference sequence). There are 11 residues in the CDR3. V was pared by 3 bases and J by 2 bases, with 4 bases between. In nucleotides, the CDR3 is TGCAGTGCTAGTCAAAACACTGAAGCTTTCTTT. Encoded protein: CSASQNTEAFF.

The J gene is TRBJ1-2, the V gene TRBV7-8, with D unresolved. Trimming took off 0 bases at V and 8 bases at J, with 13 bases between the two ends. Germline CDR1 is SGHVS and CDR2 is FQNEAQ. The CDR3 runs 14 residues. The CDR3: CASSLARNAGGYTF. The CDR3 DNA sequence: TGTGCCAGCAGCTTAGCGCGGAACGCGGGGGGCTACACCTTC.

The chain is built from TRBV6-5 and TRBJ2-7, with D possibly TRBD1 on 6 matching bases. Trimming took 6 bases from V and 3 from J, leaving 18 bases between them. The CDR3 has 15 residues. Germline V CDR1 and CDR2: MNHEY, SVGAGI. CDR3 region: CASRPPGSGDYEQYF. CDR3 nucleotides: TGTGCCAGCAGGCCCCCTGGCTCAGGGGACTACGAGCAGTACTTC.